The 32 T cell receptor beta chains reported below all come from one sample, sequenced in a study of spatial heterogeneity in lung cancer. Time point specified: blood at routine non-recurrence follow-up after resection. Frozen PBMC, nontumor lung or tumor provided whole RNA, which was sequenced unsorted. Via MiXCR, TCRdb re-called the 5' RACE reads, giving one row per CDR3 protein. The sample carries around 110,000 distinct CDR3 sequences, 10% to 15% recorded once. The specimen was PBMCs, collected at follow-up. Receptor source: a male donor with early-stage non-small cell lung cancer.

This clonotype occurred many times. The rearrangement links TRBV24-1 to TRBJ1-1; 7 nucleotides match TRBD1. The J segment lost 3 bases and the V segment lost 2 bases, leaving 5 bases of the junction unmatched. Germline values: CDR1 KGHDR, CDR2 SFDVKD. CDR3 size: 15 residues. In DNA, the CDR3 is TGTGCCACCAGTGATTCCAGGGGGTGGCACACTGAAGCTTTCTTT. It encodes CATSDSRGWHTEAFF.

The rearrangement links TRBV7-9 to TRBJ1-2; D is unresolved. The germline CDR1 and CDR2 sequences are SEHNR and FQNEAQ (reference sequence). The CDR3 contains 15 residues. Trimming stripped 1 base from V and 4 bases from J, with 13 bases between. CDR3 amino acids: CASSLESAGTYGYTF. In DNA, the CDR3 is TGTGCCAGCAGCTTAGAATCGGCAGGAACCTATGGCTACACCTTC.

V and J are TRBV2 and TRBJ1-5, with D possibly matching TRBD1 (6 bases). CDR3 length: 12 amino acids. The germline gives CDR1 SNHLY, CDR2 FYNNEI. The CDR3 DNA reads as TGTTCGACAGGAAATAGCAATCAGCCCCAGCATTTT. Translation: CSTGNSNQPQHF.

The chain carries TRBV15 and TRBJ2-2, with a weak D call TRBD1 (6 bases). Germline CDR1 is LNHNV and CDR2 is YYDKDF (reference sequence). V lost 3 bases to trimming and J lost 5 bases, with 10 bases between them. The CDR3 spans 14 residues. The CDR3 loop is CATSRNRETGELFF. The DNA for the CDR3 is TGTGCCACCAGCAGGAACAGGGAAACCGGGGAGCTGTTTTTT.

This chain links TRBV7-2 with TRBJ2-7; D unclear. The CDR3 is made up of 13 amino acids. Deletions cut 6 bases from V and 2 bases from J, with 11 bases between. The germline CDR1 and CDR2 sequences are SGHTA and FQGNSA. The CDR3 loop reads CASSVTETYEQYF. The DNA of the CDR3 is TGTGCCAGCAGTGTGACTGAAACCTACGAGCAGTACTTC. Variable domain in full (rest from reference TRBV7-2 and TRBJ2-7): GAGVSQSPSNKVTEKGKDVELRCDPISGHTALYWYRQSLGQGLEFLIYFQGNSAPDKSGLPSDRFSAERTGGSVSTLTIQRTQQEDSAVYLCASSVTETYEQYFGPGTRLTVT.

This clonotype was seen a few times. V gene TRBV4-3 combines with J gene TRBJ2-5; 9 bases are shared with TRBD2. The trim removed 4 bases at V and 3 bases at J, leaving 6 bases unmatched. The germline V gene has CDR1 LGHNA and CDR2 YSLEER. The CDR3 sequence is 15 residues long. The chain's CDR3 is CASSPRIAGEETQYF. The CDR3 bases are TGCGCCAGCAGCCCGCGGATAGCGGGGGAAGAGACCCAGTACTTC.

This clonotype has only a few counts. V usage is TRBV7-9 and J usage is TRBJ1-6; no clear D gene. Trimming shortened V by 4 bases and J by 7 bases, and 17 bases separated the two germline ends. CDR1 and CDR2 (germline): SEHNR, FQNEAQ (reference sequence). This CDR3 contains 16 residues. The CDR3, as DNA: TGTGCCAGCAGCTCCCAATCCGGGCAGAGGAATTCACCCCTCCACTTT. This gives the protein CASSSQSGQRNSPLHF.

This clonotype was seen many times. The CDR3 DNA is TGTGCCAGCAGCGTGGGGGCGTCGCGGGGAGGGGACAATGAGCAGTTCTTC. This translates into CASSVGASRGGDNEQFF. The rearrangement links TRBV10-3 to TRBJ2-1, with a tentative D call TRBD2 (7 bases). Per the germline V gene, CDR1 is ENHRY and CDR2 is SYGVKD. CDR3 length equals 17 residues. Trimming removed 10 bases at V and 5 bases at J, with 27 bases between.

This clonotype was counted many times. The DNA for the CDR3 is TGCAGTGCTAGTGCCGCCCAGCGGCAGTACTTC. Translated: CSASAAQRQYF. The chain links TRBV20-1 to TRBJ2-7; unclear D gene. From germline, CDR1 is DFQATT and CDR2 SNEGSKA (reference sequence). This CDR3 contains 11 residues. Trimming removed 3 bases at V and 9 bases at J, with 12 bases between.

This clonotype was counted ten times or more. The V and J genes are TRBV9 and TRBJ1-4; 8 nucleotides agree with TRBD1. After removal of 1 base from V and 7 bases from J, the junction contained 6 bases not matched to a gene. CDR3 length: 15 residues. In germline, CDR1 is SGDLS, CDR2 YYNGEE. CDR3 DNA: TGTGCCAGCAGCGTACAGGGGGCATCAGGTGAAAAACTGTTTTTT. Amino acid sequence: CASSVQGASGEKLFF.

This clonotype showed up just a few times. The chain has TRBV20-1 and TRBJ2-1, with 8 bases lining up with TRBD1. This CDR3 is built from 17 residues. Germline trimming cut 1 base from V and 0 bases from J; bases unmatched to any gene: 8. Germline CDR1 and CDR2: DFQATT and SNEGSKA (reference sequence). The CDR3 sequence: CSARGTGNPSSYNEQFF. CDR3 DNA: TGCAGTGCTAGAGGGACAGGGAACCCGAGCTCCTACAATGAGCAGTTCTTC.

The chain has TRBV4-2 and TRBJ1-1, with D unresolved. Looked up from germline, CDR1 is LGHNA and CDR2 is YNFKEQ. This CDR3 contains 14 residues. V was clipped by 0 bases and J by 1 base, with 6 bases between them. The chain's CDR3 is CASSQDWRNTEAFF. In DNA form, the CDR3 reads TGTGCCAGCAGCCAAGACTGGAGGAACACTGAAGCTTTCTTT.

This clonotype was detected ten times or more. This CDR3 reads CASSYGQSNQPQHF. CDR3 coding DNA: TGTGCCAGCAGTTACGGACAGAGCAATCAGCCCCAGCATTTT. J is TRBJ1-5 and V is TRBV28; tentative D call: TRBD1 (6 bases). The CDR3 length is 14 residues. V dropped 4 bases and J dropped 1 base, with 8 bases sitting between them. CDR1 and CDR2 (germline): MDHEN, SYDVKM.

The table lists this clonotype with a few counts. The rearrangement uses TRBV3-1 and TRBJ1-1, with D perhaps TRBD1 (5 bases). Germline assignment: CDR1 LGHDT and CDR2 YNNKEL (reference sequence). The V and J ends lost 6 bases and 12 bases respectively, with 17 bases between them. The CDR3 spans 12 residues. The CDR3 region is CASSSLGPDPFF. The CDR3 DNA reads as TGTGCCAGCAGTTCCCTGGGACCTGATCCTTTCTTT.

The sample holds a few counts of this clonotype. This chain links TRBV6-5 with TRBJ2-1; the match to TRBD2 covers 8 bases. Germline CDR1 reads MNHEY; CDR2 reads SVGAGI. Trimming took 5 bases from V and 5 from J; bases not matched to a gene: 14. The CDR3 is made up of 17 amino acids. The CDR3 loop is CASSPNPRGGSHNEQFF. The CDR3 coding sequence is TGTGCCAGCAGTCCGAACCCTCGCGGGGGGTCCCACAATGAGCAGTTCTTC.

This clonotype occurred many times. The chain uses TRBV4-1 and TRBJ1-3; D may be TRBD1 (6 bases). Germline CDR1 MGHRA, CDR2 YSYEKL. The germline V and J ends were trimmed by 2 bases and 3 bases, with 11 bases remaining between them. This CDR3 region has 15 residues. The CDR3 reads CASSQHQGFGNTIYF. CDR3 sequence (DNA): TGCGCCAGCAGCCAACATCAGGGGTTTGGAAACACCATATATTTT.

The table lists this clonotype with a few counts. This sequence joins TRBV5-1 and TRBJ2-5; 7 bases map to TRBD1. The ends lost 4 bases at V and 5 bases at J; junction bases unmatched: 14. The CDR3 runs to 16 residues. CDR1 is SGHRS and CDR2 is YFSETQ in the germline V gene. The CDR3 reads CASSTTGTARDETQYF. CDR3 bases: TGCGCCAGCAGCACAACCGGGACAGCGAGGGACGAGACCCAGTACTTC.

The rearrangement uses TRBV7-9 and TRBJ1-2; the D is unclear. Germline V gene sequence: CDR1 SEHNR, CDR2 FQNEAQ (reference sequence). CDR3 length equals 14 residues. With 4 bases removed from V and 2 bases from J, the gap between germline ends came to 11 bases. CDR3 amino acids: CASSSMSANYGYTF. Written as DNA, the CDR3 is TGTGCCAGCAGCTCTATGTCGGCCAACTATGGCTACACCTTC.

This clonotype came up many times. J is TRBJ2-1 and V is TRBV12-3 or TRBV12-4; TRBD2 is a possible D gene (6 bases). This CDR3 is 13 amino acids long. V gave up 4 bases and J gave up 6 bases, with 10 bases separating them. The CDR3 DNA reads as TGTGCCAGCAGTTCCCGGGGAGGCAATGAGCAGTTCTTC. Encoded protein: CASSSRGGNEQFF.

The J gene is TRBJ2-7, the V gene TRBV29-1; D gene ambiguous. CDR3 length: 12 residues. The germline CDR1 and CDR2 sequences are SQVTM and ANQGSEA. The ends were cut back, 5 bases at V and 3 bases at J, with 11 bases in the middle. CDR3 protein: CSVLVAYYEQYF. CDR3 in DNA: TGCAGCGTTCTAGTGGCTTACTACGAGCAGTACTTC.

This clonotype was picked up many times. The rearrangement links TRBV4-1 to TRBJ2-2, with D hard to call. Germline CDR1 MGHRA, CDR2 YSYEKL. The CDR3 is made up of 17 amino acids. V was trimmed by 1 base and J by 0 bases, leaving 12 bases between them. The CDR3 nucleotides are TGCGCCAGCAGCCAAGCGTCGTCTATCGCGAACACCGGGGAGCTGTTTTTT. Translation gives CASSQASSIANTGELFF.

The gene calls are TRBV27 and TRBJ2-1, with D possibly being TRBD1 (5 bases). Deletions cut 2 bases from V and 0 bases from J, with 11 bases between. The CDR3 contains 16 residues. The germline V gene has CDR1 MNHEY and CDR2 SMNVEV (reference sequence). The CDR3 loop is CASSLRQLSSYNEQFF. The CDR3 nucleotides are TGTGCCAGCAGTTTACGACAGCTCAGCTCCTACAATGAGCAGTTCTTC.

This clonotype occurred many times. The J gene is TRBJ2-5, the V gene TRBV7-9; 8 bases are a match to TRBD2. Germline-derived CDR1 and CDR2 are SEHNR and FQNEAQ (reference sequence). The CDR3 has 17 residues. J gave up 5 bases and V 5 bases, and 16 bases lay outside the gene matches. The CDR3 spells CASSHYRGGAGEETQYF. In DNA form, the CDR3 reads TGTGCCAGCAGCCACTATCGCGGGGGAGCGGGGGAGGAGACCCAGTACTTC.

The chain couples TRBV5-1 to TRBJ2-2, with no clear D. The V gene's germline CDR1 is SGHRS and CDR2 YFSETQ. This CDR3 has 15 residues. The germline V and J ends were trimmed by 2 bases and 5 bases, with 13 bases remaining between them. Here the CDR3 reads CASSLRDIGTGELFF. CDR3 coding DNA: TGCGCCAGCAGCTTAAGAGATATCGGGACCGGGGAGCTGTTTTTT.

There are a few counts of this clonotype. The chain combines TRBV27 with TRBJ1-1; D perhaps matches TRBD1 (6 bases). The CDR3 loop spans 14 amino acids. The ends were cut back, 5 bases at V and 4 bases at J, with 14 bases in the middle. Germline V lookup: CDR1 MNHEY, CDR2 SMNVEV (reference sequence). The CDR3 DNA sequence: TGTGCCAGCAGTCCGGGGAGCAGGGGCACTGAAGCTTTCTTT. It yields the protein CASSPGSRGTEAFF.

This clonotype was detected ten times or more. The V and J genes are TRBV6-2 or TRBV6-3 and TRBJ1-1; possibly TRBD1 for D (5 bases). The V gene's germline CDR1 is MNHEY and CDR2 SVGEGT. Trimming left V 7 bases short and J 2 bases short, with 14 bases between. This CDR3 region has 14 residues. CDR3 region: CASIRAAPNTEAFF. For the CDR3, the DNA is TGTGCCAGCATCAGGGCCGCCCCAAACACTGAAGCTTTCTTT.

This clonotype appeared a few times. The chain has TRBV20-1 and TRBJ2-5; D not certain. Germline V gene data show CDR1 as DFQATT and CDR2 as SNEGSKA (reference sequence). The CDR3 sequence is 13 residues long. V was shortened by 4 bases and J by 2 bases, with 11 bases between the two germline ends. The CDR3, as DNA: TGCAGTGCTATAGTGGGTGTTCAAGAGACCCAGTACTTC. The encoded protein is CSAIVGVQETQYF.

This clonotype turned up a few times. The J gene is TRBJ1-5, the V gene TRBV7-2; no firm D call. This CDR3 has 15 residues. V was clipped by 1 base and J by 4 bases, with 11 bases between them. From germline, CDR1 is SGHTA and CDR2 FQGNSA. The CDR3 DNA is TGTGCCAGCAGCTTAGTCGGTACCGGGAATCAGCCCCAGCATTTT. Residues: CASSLVGTGNQPQHF.

There are many counts of this clonotype. The chain couples TRBV10-3 to TRBJ1-5; TRBD1 matches at 8 bases. V shed 11 bases and J 9 bases; nucleotides not matched to a gene: 12. The germline V gene encodes CDR1 ENHRY and CDR2 SYGVKD. The CDR3 loop spans 13 amino acids. The CDR3 loop reads CASGQAVLGPQHF. Here the CDR3 DNA reads TGTGCCTCGGGACAGGCGGTGCTTGGGCCCCAGCATTTT.

In the case of this clonotype: This may be a read error, as it is one base from a much larger clone. The chain recombines TRBV28 with TRBJ1-2, with unresolved D. The CDR3 has 12 amino acids. CDR1 MDHEN and CDR2 SYDVKM come from the germline V gene. The CDR3 protein is CASSDLNYGCTF. The CDR3 DNA follows: TGTGCCAGCTCAGACTTGAACTATGGCTGCACCTTC.

This clonotype was seen repeatedly, ten times or more. The chain carries TRBV3-1 and TRBJ2-2; 8 bases are a match to TRBD2. Trimming cost V 3 bases and J 2 bases; bases outside gene matches: 5. The CDR3 is 16 residues long. Germline V gene sequence: CDR1 LGHDT, CDR2 YNNKEL (reference sequence). DNA for the CDR3: TGTGCCAGCAGCCATCCTCTAGCGGGCAACACCGGGGAGCTGTTTTTT. This gives the protein CASSHPLAGNTGELFF. The variable domain in full, completed from reference TRBV3-1 and TRBJ2-2, reads DTAVSQTPKYLVTQMGNDKSIKCEQNLGHDTMYWYKQDSKKFLKIMFSYNNKELIINETVPNRFSPKSPDKAHLNLHINSLELGDSAVYFCASSHPLAGNTGELFFGEGSRLTVL.

This clonotype was observed many times. CDR3 sequence reads: CASSSGSPYEQYF. DNA of the CDR3: TGTGCCAGCAGTTCAGGGTCTCCCTACGAGCAGTACTTC. The chain joins TRBV28 to TRBJ2-7; possibly TRBD1 for D (5 bases). The CDR3 sequence is 13 residues long. Germline assignment: CDR1 MDHEN and CDR2 SYDVKM. V shed 4 bases and J shed 2 bases, with 9 bases lying between them.